A selection of T cell receptor beta chains follows, all from one sample in a study of metastatic and nonmetastatic thyroid tumors. Via MiXCR, TCRdb re-called the PCR reads. The table has some 28,000 clones, more than 20% seen once. Specimen: blood. These receptors originate from a female donor with papillary thyroid cancer or a benign thyroid nodule (not recorded which). Some clones in this sample may be carry-over from other donors' samples. The CDR3 runs from the conserved cysteine through the conserved F or W. A D gene is named only where the DNA matches it firmly. The size entry is marked missing in some rows and otherwise reads once, few, many or a size class.

few,TRBV28,TRBJ2-3,15,TRBD1,CARPPRQGDTDTQYF,TGTGCCCGTCCCCCCCGACAGGGGGACACGGATACGCAGTATTTT
many,TRBV19,TRBJ1-5,15,-,CASSTGGNWGQPQHF,TGTGCCAGTAGTACCGGGGGGAACTGGGGTCAGCCCCAGCATTTT
-,TRBV15,TRBJ1-5,13,-,CATSRDPGQPQHF,TGTGCCACCAGCAGAGACCCGGGTCAGCCCCAGCATTTT
many,TRBV19,TRBJ2-3,14,-,CASTTGTSADTQYF,TGTGCCAGTACTACAGGGACTTCAGCAGATACGCAGTATTTT
many,TRBV7-3,TRBJ2-3,17,-,CASSLTFSGYSTDTQYF,TGTGCCAGCAGCTTAACGTTTTCCGGGTACAGCACAGATACGCAGTATTTT
many,TRBV18,TRBJ2-7,14,TRBD1,CASSPHPQGTEQYF,TGTGCCAGCTCACCCCACCCACAGGGGACCGAGCAGTACTTC
few,TRBV12-3/TRBV12-4,TRBJ2-5,21,-,CASSLLSPPGKRDWYQETQYF,TGTGCCAGCAGTTTACTTTCCCCCCCAGGGAAAAGGGATTGGTACCAAGAGACCCAGTACTTC
many,TRBV30,TRBJ1-2,13,TRBD1,CAWSEGASYGYTF,TGTGCCTGGAGTGAGGGGGCTAGCTATGGCTACACCTTC
many,TRBV18,TRBJ1-3,15,-,CASSSTGLSGNTIYF,TGTGCCAGCTCTAGTACAGGCCTCTCTGGAAACACCATATATTTT
-,TRBV6-1,TRBJ1-5,15,-,CASSTSTGFDQPQHF,TGTGCCAGCAGTACTTCAACAGGGTTTGATCAGCCCCAGCATTTT
many,TRBV2,TRBJ1-6,14,TRBD1,CASRATGGESPLHF,TGTGCCAGCAGGGCGACAGGGGGAGAGTCACCCCTCCACTTT
-,TRBV11-2,TRBJ2-5,18,-,CASNFGRPGQGLVETQYF,TGTGCCAGCAACTTTGGGCGCCCAGGTCAGGGTCTAGTAGAGACCCAGTACTTC
-,TRBV9,TRBJ2-2,16,TRBD2,CASSVELAGETGELFF,TGTGCCAGCAGCGTAGAACTAGCGGGGGAAACCGGGGAGCTGTTTTTT
few,TRBV19,TRBJ2-1,15,-,CASSIYMPGCNEQFF,TGTGCCAGTAGTATATATATGCCAGGGTGCAATGAGCAGTTCTTC
many,TRBV27,TRBJ1-4,15,TRBD1,CASGRRTGGNEKLFF,TGTGCCAGCGGACGGCGTACAGGGGGAAATGAAAAACTGTTTTTT
many,TRBV12-3/TRBV12-4,TRBJ1-1,12,-,CASSLQPTEAFF,TGTGCCAGCAGTTTGCAACCCACTGAAGCTTTCTTT
many,TRBV6-5,TRBJ2-3,14,-,CASSYLGLTDTQYF,TGTGCCAGCAGTTACTTAGGACTCACAGATACGCAGTATTTT
-,TRBV11-2,TRBJ1-2,19,TRBD1,CASSSSSSGQGRFNYGYTF,TGTGCCAGCAGCTCCTCCTCTTCGGGACAGGGGAGGTTTAACTATGGCTACACCTTC
-,TRBV12-3/TRBV12-4,TRBJ2-2,11,-,CASSLSGELFF,TGTGCCAGCAGTCTTTCCGGGGAGCTGTTTTTT
-,TRBV12-3/TRBV12-4,TRBJ1-2,12,-,CASSFSGTDSTF,TGTGCCAGCAGTTTCTCCGGGACTGACTCCACCTTC
many,TRBV4-1,TRBJ2-1,15,TRBD1,CASSQGQVNYNEQFF,TGCGCCAGCAGCCAGGGACAGGTCAACTACAATGAGCAGTTCTTC
many,TRBV15,TRBJ2-1,13,-,CATSRDKVDEQFF,TGTGCCACCAGCAGAGACAAGGTCGATGAGCAGTTCTTC
-,TRBV19,TRBJ1-2,15,-,CASSTRSEPNYGYTF,TGTGCCAGTAGTACCCGCTCAGAGCCTAACTATGGCTACACCTTC
-,TRBV6-1,TRBJ2-6,16,-,CASSPSTGSGANVLTF,TGTGCCAGCAGCCCCTCGACCGGCTCTGGGGCCAACGTCCTGACTTTC
many,TRBV9,TRBJ2-7,14,TRBD1,CASSVVDRESEQYF,TGTGCCAGCAGCGTAGTGGACAGGGAGTCCGAGCAGTACTTC
-,TRBV11-2,TRBJ1-3,14,-,CASSLVRAGNTIYF,TGTGCCAGCAGCTTAGTGAGGGCTGGAAACACCATATATTTT
many,TRBV12-3/TRBV12-4,TRBJ1-1,14,-,CASSPNSLNTEAFF,TGTGCCAGCAGTCCAAACTCATTGAACACTGAAGCTTTCTTT
many,TRBV27,TRBJ1-3,14,-,CASSFTGGGNTIYF,TGTGCCAGCAGTTTTACAGGTGGTGGAAACACCATATATTTT
-,TRBV20-1,TRBJ2-5,12,-,CSAPGAVQTQYF,TGCAGTGCGCCCGGGGCGGTACAGACCCAGTACTTC
once,TRBV7-3,TRBJ1-2,13,TRBD1,CASSETGGDGYTF,TGTGCCAGCAGCGAGACAGGGGGCGATGGCTACACCTTC
few,TRBV27,TRBJ1-2,16,-,CASSLYSGAPNYGYTF,TGTGCCAGCAGCCTCTATTCAGGGGCCCCTAACTATGGCTACACCTTC
many,TRBV5-1,TRBJ2-5,14,TRBD2,CASSVGLEKETQYF,TGCGCCAGCAGCGTAGGACTAGAGAAAGAGACCCAGTACTTC
few,TRBV6-1,TRBJ2-1,15,TRBD2,CASTKRLAGYNEQFF,TGTGCCAGCACCAAACGGCTAGCGGGATATAATGAGCAGTTCTTC
-,TRBV6-1,TRBJ2-7,13,-,CAISQGEAYEQYF,TGTGCCATCAGTCAGGGGGAGGCCTACGAGCAGTACTTC
-,TRBV20-1,TRBJ1-4,13,-,CSAAGGRDEKLFF,TGCAGTGCGGCGGGGGGACGGGATGAAAAACTGTTTTTT
-,TRBV7-9,TRBJ2-1,13,-,CATADAGAGEQFF,TGTGCCACCGCCGACGCGGGGGCGGGTGAGCAGTTCTTC
-,TRBV20-1,TRBJ2-7,15,TRBD2,CSARDGGAPDYEQYF,TGCAGTGCTAGAGACGGGGGGGCCCCTGACTACGAGCAGTACTTC
many,TRBV6-1,TRBJ1-3,16,-,CASRTEQGRSGNTIYF,TGTGCCAGCAGGACCGAGCAGGGACGCTCTGGAAACACCATATATTTT
many,TRBV24-1,TRBJ2-5,12,-,CATSQSAETQYF,TGTGCCACCAGCCAAAGTGCGGAGACCCAGTACTTC
many,TRBV12-5,TRBJ2-1,14,-,CASGSGVPSDEQFF,TGTGCTAGTGGTTCGGGGGTACCCTCGGATGAGCAGTTCTTC
many,TRBV28,TRBJ1-5,15,TRBD1,CASSSSGTGYQPQHF,TGTGCCAGCAGTAGCTCCGGGACAGGCTATCAGCCCCAGCATTTT
many,TRBV7-6,TRBJ1-5,17,TRBD1,CASSLGRDRGVRQPQHF,TGTGCCAGCAGCTTAGGAAGGGACAGGGGGGTCAGGCAGCCCCAGCATTTT
many,TRBV7-3,TRBJ2-5,17,TRBD2,CASSLTTLAGGQETQYF,TGTGCCAGCAGCCTAACTACCCTGGCGGGGGGACAAGAGACCCAGTACTTC
-,TRBV6-2/TRBV6-3,TRBJ2-1,20,TRBD2,CASSYSTGVPAGGPPNEQFF,TGTGCCAGCAGTTACTCGACTGGGGTCCCAGCGGGAGGGCCGCCTAATGAGCAGTTCTTC
many,TRBV15,TRBJ2-5,14,TRBD1,CATSRPGQGVTQYF,TGTGCCACCAGCAGACCGGGACAGGGAGTGACCCAGTACTTC
few,TRBV15,TRBJ2-2,14,-,CATSRGTNTGELFF,TGTGCCACCAGCAGAGGAACGAACACCGGGGAGCTGTTTTTT
-,TRBV18,TRBJ1-3,16,-,CASSPQKGKAGNTIYF,TGTGCCAGCTCACCGCAAAAGGGGAAAGCCGGAAACACCATATATTTT
-,TRBV10-3,TRBJ1-1,15,TRBD1,CATRDRDRESTEAFF,TGTGCCACACGCGACCGGGACAGGGAGTCCACTGAAGCTTTCTTT
-,TRBV7-9,TRBJ2-5,15,-,CASSSAGMSEETQYF,TGTGCCAGCAGCTCAGCCGGTATGTCTGAAGAGACCCAGTACTTC
few,TRBV4-1,TRBJ2-3,14,-,CASSQETRRDTQYF,TGCGCCAGCAGCCAAGAGACTAGGCGGGATACGCAGTATTTT
many,TRBV12-3/TRBV12-4,TRBJ1-1,14,-,CASSLAGMNTEAFF,TGTGCCAGCAGTTTAGCGGGAATGAACACTGAAGCTTTCTTT
many,TRBV11-3,TRBJ2-2,15,TRBD2,CASSFGGAVTGELFF,TGTGCCAGCAGCTTCGGGGGGGCGGTCACCGGGGAGCTGTTTTTT